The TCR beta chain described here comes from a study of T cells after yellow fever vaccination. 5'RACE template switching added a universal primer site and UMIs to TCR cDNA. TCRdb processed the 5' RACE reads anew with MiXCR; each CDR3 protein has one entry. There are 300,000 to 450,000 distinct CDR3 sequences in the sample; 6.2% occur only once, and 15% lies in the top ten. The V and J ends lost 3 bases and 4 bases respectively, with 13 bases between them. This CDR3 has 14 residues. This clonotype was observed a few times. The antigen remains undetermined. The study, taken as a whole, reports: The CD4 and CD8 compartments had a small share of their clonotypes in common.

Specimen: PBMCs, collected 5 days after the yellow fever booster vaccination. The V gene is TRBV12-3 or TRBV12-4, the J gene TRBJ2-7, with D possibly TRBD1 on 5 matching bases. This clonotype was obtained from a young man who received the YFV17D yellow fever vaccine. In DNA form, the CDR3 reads TGTGCCAGCAGTTTGGTTAGTCAGGGTTACGAGCAGTACTTC. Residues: CASSLVSQGYEQYF.